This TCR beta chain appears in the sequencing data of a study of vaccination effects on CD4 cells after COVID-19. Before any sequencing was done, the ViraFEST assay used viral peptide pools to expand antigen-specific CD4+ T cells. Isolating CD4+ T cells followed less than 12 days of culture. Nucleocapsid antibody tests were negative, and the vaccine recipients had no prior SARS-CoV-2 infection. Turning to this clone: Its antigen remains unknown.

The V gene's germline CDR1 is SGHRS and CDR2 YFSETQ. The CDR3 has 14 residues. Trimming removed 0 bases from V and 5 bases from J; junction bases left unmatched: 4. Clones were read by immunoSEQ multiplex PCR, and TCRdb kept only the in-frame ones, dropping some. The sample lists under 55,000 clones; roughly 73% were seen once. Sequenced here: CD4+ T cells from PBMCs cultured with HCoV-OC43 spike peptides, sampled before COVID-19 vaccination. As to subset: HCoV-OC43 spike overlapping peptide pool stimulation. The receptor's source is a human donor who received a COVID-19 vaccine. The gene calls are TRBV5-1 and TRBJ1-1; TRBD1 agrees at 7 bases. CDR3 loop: CASSLDRGGTEAFF. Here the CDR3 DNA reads TGCGCCAGCAGCTTGGACAGGGGAGGGACTGAAGCTTTCTTT.